This T cell receptor beta chain is drawn from a study of cytomegalovirus exposure and HLA in healthy donors. In regard to this clone: Its antigen is unknown.

Both 60 Vbeta primers and 13 Jbeta primers went into the PCR. Sequencing used immunoSEQ multiplex PCR; TCRdb keeps in-frame clones, though not all of them. The sample lists approximately 180,000 clones; around 80% were seen once. Study outcomes and limitations: CMV serostatus alone was available as immune exposure information. Later analysis demonstrated an association between a missense DCLRE1C variant and TCR beta V- and J-gene trimming.

This TCR came from a man aged 18-30 years in good health and CMV-seronegative. The sequencing sample was made of PBMCs.

The CDR3 DNA sequence: TGTGCTAGTGGTTTGGTCCCGGGACAGACAAACACCATATATTTT. This gives the protein CASGLVPGQTNTIYF. The rearrangement joins TRBV12-5 to TRBJ1-3; 7 bases match TRBD1. This CDR3 comprises 15 residues. Germline values: CDR1 LGHNT, CDR2 FRNRAP. V lost 0 bases, J lost 6 bases, and 5 bases stayed unmatched.